What follows are 14 T cell receptor beta chains derived from one specimen sequenced in a study of cytomegalovirus exposure and HLA in healthy donors. Both 60 Vbeta primers and 13 Jbeta primers went into the PCR. Profiled with immunoSEQ multiplex PCR; TCRdb holds only in-frame clones, not every one. The table lists 150,000 to 200,000 clones, roughly 87% of them singletons. The specimen was PBMCs. These TCRs come from a girl under three years old in good health and CMV-seronegative.

This chain links TRBV5-1 with TRBJ1-1; a weak D match, TRBD1 (5 bases). V dropped 2 bases and J dropped 1 base, with 6 bases sitting between them. Germline V CDR1 and CDR2: SGHRS, YFSETQ. This CDR3 has 13 amino acids. CDR3 in amino acids: CASSFQGNTEAFF. CDR3 DNA: TGCGCCAGCAGCTTTCAGGGGAACACTGAAGCTTTCTTT.

To note about this clone: This specimen includes other DNA sequences encoding the same CDR3. The V and J genes are TRBV27 and TRBJ1-5; 7 bases fit TRBD1. This CDR3 is 14 amino acids long. V shed 2 bases, J shed 5 bases, and the junction held 3 bases outside the gene matches. Germline V lookup: CDR1 MNHEY, CDR2 SMNVEV (reference sequence). CDR3 sequence (DNA): TGTGCCAGCAGTTTAATCAGGGGGGATCAGCCCCAGCATTTT. It specifies CASSLIRGDQPQHF.

In its sample, this clone was seen a few times. The chain recombines TRBV7-6 with TRBJ1-1; 8 nucleotides match TRBD1. The germline V gene encodes CDR1 SGHVS and CDR2 FNYEAQ. The CDR3 covers 13 residues. J gave up 6 bases and V 5 bases, and 5 bases lay outside the gene matches. CDR3 bases: TGTGCCAGCAGCAGTCAACAGGGGGCTGAAGCTTTCTTT. Amino acids: CASSSQQGAEAFF.

The rearrangement uses TRBV7-9 and TRBJ2-3; 8 bases are a match to TRBD2. V lost 7 bases, J lost 0 bases, and 9 bases stayed unmatched. Per germline, CDR1 SEHNR and CDR2 FQNEAQ (reference sequence). The CDR3 has 16 residues. The CDR3 loop is CASTPLLADSTDTQYF. As DNA, the CDR3 is TGTGCCAGCACCCCATTACTAGCGGATAGCACAGATACGCAGTATTTT.

This clone has just a few counts. The chain recombines TRBV11-2 with TRBJ1-3, with D perhaps TRBD1 (5 bases). The CDR3 consists of 15 residues. CDR1 is SGHAT, CDR2 FQNNGV, per germline. With 1 base removed from V and 4 bases from J, the gap between germline ends came to 11 bases. In DNA, the CDR3 is TGTGCCAGCAGCTTAGTCCTGGGGCAGGGAAACACCATATATTTT. It encodes CASSLVLGQGNTIYF.

The chain employs TRBV29-1 and TRBJ2-5; 8 positions agree with TRBD1. The CDR3 contains 13 residues. Germline trimming cut 6 bases from V and 5 bases from J; bases unmatched to any gene: 8. The V gene's germline CDR1 is SQVTM and CDR2 ANQGSEA. The chain's CDR3 is CSVGQGRGETQYF. The CDR3 region has the DNA TGCAGCGTCGGACAGGGTCGAGGGGAGACCCAGTACTTC.

CDR3 bases: TGTGCCATCAGTGAACCTAGCGGGAGGCTCCAAGAGACCCAGTACTTC. This sequence encodes CAISEPSGRLQETQYF. J is TRBJ2-5 and V is TRBV10-3; 11 bases are a match to TRBD2. Germline V CDR1 and CDR2: ENHRY, SYGVKD. Trimming removed 3 bases from V and 1 base from J; junction bases left unmatched: 4. The CDR3 runs 16 residues.

V is TRBV5-1 and J is TRBJ1-1; TRBD1 matches at 8 bases. Germline lookup yields CDR1 SGHRS and CDR2 YFSETQ. Trimming removed 0 bases from V and 7 bases from J; junction bases left unmatched: 5. This CDR3 spans 14 amino acids. CDR3 nucleotides: TGCGCCAGCAGCTTGGGGACAGGGACCCTTGAAGCTTTCTTT. This encodes CASSLGTGTLEAFF.

The V gene is TRBV5-1, the J gene TRBJ1-5; D is unresolved. The CDR3 totals 13 residues. The germline gives CDR1 SGHRS, CDR2 YFSETQ. V was trimmed by 4 bases and J by 4 bases, leaving 9 bases between them. Written as DNA, the CDR3 is TGCGCCAGCAGCCAAGACGGGAATCAGCCCCAGCATTTT. It encodes CASSQDGNQPQHF.

The V call is TRBV5-8, the J call TRBJ2-1; 8 bases fit TRBD1. Trimming removed 4 bases from V and 6 bases from J; junction bases left unmatched: 6. The CDR3 covers 14 residues. Germline CDR1 reads SGHTS; CDR2 reads YDEGEE. In DNA, the CDR3 is TGTGCCAGCAGCGCGGACAGGGTCATCAATGAGCAGTTCTTC. The encoded protein is CASSADRVINEQFF. Supplemented by reference TRBV5-8 and TRBJ2-1, the full variable domain reads EAGVTQSPTHLIKTRGQQATLRCSPISGHTSVYWYQQALGLGLQFLLWYDEGEERNRGNFPPRFSGRQFPNYSSELNVNALELEDSALYLCASSADRVINEQFFGPGTRLTVL.

The rearrangement joins TRBV6-5 to TRBJ1-4; 8 nucleotides match TRBD1. Looked up from germline, CDR1 is MNHEY and CDR2 is SVGAGI. The V segment lost 7 bases and the J segment 4 bases; nucleotides outside the gene matches: 5. This CDR3 has 14 residues. CDR3 sequence: CASTPTGGNEKLFF. As DNA, the CDR3 is TGTGCCAGCACCCCTACAGGGGGTAATGAAAAACTGTTTTTT.

This rearrangement joins TRBV4-2 to TRBJ2-3; no firm D call. This CDR3 is 13 amino acids long. Germline CDR1 is LGHNA and CDR2 is YNFKEQ. The V end was cut by 4 bases, the J end by 6 bases, with 11 bases between. CDR3 nucleotides: TGTGCCAGCAGCCCAGACGGCAGGGATACGCAGTATTTT. Its translation: CASSPDGRDTQYF.

The gene calls are TRBV27 and TRBJ2-5, with 7 bases lining up with TRBD1. Trimming took 5 bases from V and 3 from J; bases not matched to a gene: 3. There are 13 residues in the CDR3. From germline, CDR1 is MNHEY and CDR2 SMNVEV (reference sequence). CDR3 amino acids: CASSRDRKETQYF. As DNA, the CDR3 is TGTGCCAGCAGTAGGGACAGAAAAGAGACCCAGTACTTC.

This sequence joins TRBV2 and TRBJ2-3; TRBD1 agrees at 7 bases. This CDR3 comprises 15 residues. V dropped 2 bases and J dropped 3; count of bases not matched to a gene: 5. Germline V CDR1 and CDR2: SNHLY, FYNNEI. CDR3: CASSELTGSTDTQYF. In nucleotides, the CDR3 is TGTGCCAGCAGTGAATTGACAGGGTCGACAGATACGCAGTATTTT.